The 29 T cell receptor beta chains below all came from one sample that was sequenced in a study of memory CD4+ T cells and cytomegalovirus serostatus. Repertoires were generated with immunoSEQ multiplex PCR, while TCRdb's copy carries only in-frame clones and drops some. The data show about 56,000 clones, roughly 80% seen once. Single viable CD3+CD4+CD8-CD45RO+ cells were sorted as the memory CD4+ T cells. What was sequenced was memory CD4+ T cells from blood. Source of these receptors: an adult in good health and CMV-seronegative.

DNA of the CDR3: TGTGCCAGCAGTTACGCGGGGGGTTACACCGGGGAGCTGTTTTTT. This codes for CASSYAGGYTGELFF. The chain employs TRBV6-5 and TRBJ2-2; TRBD2 matches at 8 bases. This CDR3 spans 15 amino acids. The V segment lost 2 bases and the J segment 3 bases; nucleotides outside the gene matches: 2. Germline V gene sequence: CDR1 MNHEY, CDR2 SVGAGI.

The sample holds one count of this clone. The V and J genes are TRBV6-1 and TRBJ1-3, with D possibly matching TRBD1 (5 bases). The CDR3 consists of 17 residues. In germline, CDR1 is MNHNS, CDR2 SASEGT. Trimming took off 3 bases at V and 5 bases at J, with 20 bases between the two ends. The CDR3 here is CASSDENGRGRRNTIYF. CDR3 DNA sequence: TGTGCCAGCAGTGATGAAAACGGGAGGGGCCGCAGAAACACCATATATTTT.

V is TRBV7-2 and J is TRBJ2-5, with a possible D match to TRBD1 (6 bases). Trimming pared 2 bases from V and 5 bases from J, leaving 12 bases between. Germline V gives CDR1 SGHTA, CDR2 FQGNSA. This CDR3 has 14 amino acids. As DNA, the CDR3 is TGTGCCAGCAGCTTACCCGGACAGCGGGAGACCCAGTACTTC. Amino acid sequence: CASSLPGQRETQYF.

The rearrangement uses TRBV6-6 and TRBJ2-2, with TRBD1 matching 7 bases. The CDR3 totals 16 residues. The V gene's germline CDR1 is MNHNY and CDR2 SVGAGI (reference sequence). Trimming at V came to 3 bases and at J to 3 bases, leaving 7 bases not matched to a gene. The CDR3 sequence is CASSYSGQKYTGELFF. The CDR3 nucleotides read TGTGCCAGCAGTTATTCGGGACAGAAGTACACCGGGGAGCTGTTTTTT.

The chain joins TRBV5-1 to TRBJ2-3, with D hard to call. Germline CDR1 reads SGHRS; CDR2 reads YFSETQ. Trimming stripped 5 bases from V and 0 bases from J, with 4 bases between. CDR3 length: 12 residues. CDR3 nucleotide sequence: TGCGCCAGCAGACCTAGCACAGATACGCAGTATTTT. The encoded protein is CASRPSTDTQYF.

CDR3 coding DNA: TGCGCCAGCAGCTTCGGCAGGGGGAACCAAGAGACCCAGTACTTC. This translates into CASSFGRGNQETQYF. The chain couples TRBV5-1 to TRBJ2-5; 7 bases align to TRBD1. The trim removed 2 bases at V and 0 bases at J, leaving 4 bases unmatched. Germline-derived CDR1 and CDR2 are SGHRS and YFSETQ. The CDR3 has 15 residues.

V is TRBV4-2 and J is TRBJ1-4; 7 nucleotides align to TRBD1. Germline V gives CDR1 LGHNA, CDR2 YNFKEQ. The CDR3 is 13 residues long. Trimming took 5 bases from V and 7 from J; bases not matched to a gene: 4. CDR3 nucleotides: TGTGCCAGCAGCATTGACAGGGTTGAAAAACTGTTTTTT. This codes for CASSIDRVEKLFF.

The V gene is TRBV28, the J gene TRBJ1-5, with a possible D match to TRBD1 (6 bases). Trimming left V 2 bases short and J 6 bases short, with 8 bases between. This CDR3 has 13 amino acids. Germline CDR1 reads MDHEN; CDR2 reads SYDVKM. CDR3 in DNA: TGTGCCAGCAGTTTAGGGGGGCCTCAGCCCCAGCATTTT. Its translation: CASSLGGPQPQHF.

This clone was detected once. The chain employs TRBV7-8 and TRBJ1-5; possible D gene TRBD1, 6 bases. V dropped 5 bases and J dropped 9 bases, with 14 bases sitting between them. The germline CDR1 and CDR2 sequences are SGHVS and FQNEAQ. The CDR3 contains 13 residues. The CDR3 nucleotides are TGTGCCAGCAGCCTAGGTCGAGGGGGGCCCCAGCATTTT. This translates into CASSLGRGGPQHF.

The chain joins TRBV7-3 to TRBJ2-1, with 7 bases lining up with TRBD2. Germline values: CDR1 SGHTA, CDR2 FQGTGA. This CDR3 is 15 amino acids long. With V trimmed by 5 bases and J by 5 bases, 9 bases remained unmatched. The DNA for the CDR3 is TGTGCCAGCAGCCGGGCCGGGGGGACCCACAATGAGCAGTTCTTC. Protein product: CASSRAGGTHNEQFF.

This clone was observed a few times. The rearrangement links TRBV5-8 to TRBJ1-5, with 8 bases fitting TRBD1. This CDR3 spans 17 amino acids. CDR1 and CDR2 (germline): SGHTS, YDEGEE. Trimming took 3 bases from V and 7 from J; bases not matched to a gene: 15. The CDR3 sequence: CASSWAGQALLGQPQHF. DNA for the CDR3: TGTGCCAGCAGCTGGGCGGGACAGGCACTACTGGGGCAGCCCCAGCATTTT.

The V gene is TRBV9, the J gene TRBJ2-7; 8 nucleotides align to TRBD2. V dropped 1 base and J dropped 2; count of bases not matched to a gene: 2. The V gene's germline CDR1 is SGDLS and CDR2 YYNGEE. This CDR3 is 14 amino acids long. The CDR3 spells CASSVRGGPYEQYF. CDR3 in DNA: TGTGCCAGCAGCGTACGGGGGGGACCCTACGAGCAGTACTTC. The whole variable domain, filled in from reference TRBV9 and TRBJ2-7, reads DSGVTQTPKHLITATGQRVTLRCSPRSGDLSVYWYQQSLDQGLQFLIQYYNGEERAKGNILERFSAQQFPDLHSELNLSSLELGDSALYFCASSVRGGPYEQYFGPGTRLTVT.

The chain employs TRBV27 and TRBJ2-1, with D perhaps TRBD1 or TRBD2 (5 bases each). The CDR3 covers 17 residues. The germline CDR1 and CDR2 sequences are MNHEY and SMNVEV (reference sequence). With 8 bases removed from V and 6 bases from J, the gap between germline ends came to 26 bases. CDR3 protein: CASRRGVGTAMGNEQFF. In nucleotides, the CDR3 is TGTGCCAGCCGGAGAGGGGTCGGGACGGCAATGGGCAATGAGCAGTTCTTC.

The V gene is TRBV19, the J gene TRBJ1-5; D is unresolved. CDR3 length equals 15 residues. Germline CDR1 reads LNHDA; CDR2 reads SQIVND (reference sequence). V was trimmed by 3 bases and J by 1 base, leaving 10 bases between them. CDR3: CASSIRQTSNQPQHF. The CDR3 nucleotides are TGTGCCAGTAGTATTCGCCAGACCAGCAATCAGCCCCAGCATTTT.

The genes are TRBV11-2 and TRBJ1-2, with D possibly being TRBD1 (5 bases). Germline V gene sequence: CDR1 SGHAT, CDR2 FQNNGV. V shed 5 bases and J shed 1 base, with 14 bases lying between them. The CDR3 runs 15 residues. The DNA of the CDR3 is TGTGCCAGCAGCCGACTTGGGGGGGTTAACTATGGCTACACCTTC. Translated, it gives CASSRLGGVNYGYTF. The full variable domain, in which reference TRBV11-2 and TRBJ1-2 provide the parts outside the CDR3, is EAGVAQSPRYKIIEKRQSVAFWCNPISGHATLYWYQQILGQGPKLLIQFQNNGVVDDSQLPKDRFSAERLKGVDSTLKIQPAKLEDSAVYLCASSRLGGVNYGYTFGSGTRLTVV.

This chain links TRBV9 with TRBJ1-5; D is unresolved. Trimming pared 3 bases from V and 8 bases from J, leaving 12 bases between. Germline V CDR1 and CDR2: SGDLS, YYNGEE. The CDR3 has 13 residues. CDR3 residues: CASSANSVEPQHF. The CDR3 DNA follows: TGTGCCAGCAGCGCAAACTCGGTTGAGCCCCAGCATTTT.

CDR3: CASSGMVAETQYF. The CDR3 nucleotides read TGTGCCAGCAGTGGTATGGTGGCCGAGACCCAGTACTTC. This sequence joins TRBV2 and TRBJ2-5; no clear D. The CDR3 extends over 13 amino acids. Germline lookup yields CDR1 SNHLY and CDR2 FYNNEI. V lost 4 bases to trimming and J lost 5 bases, with 11 bases between them.

The rearrangement joins TRBV27 to TRBJ2-7; TRBD1 matches 7 bases. Germline V gene lookup returns CDR1 MNHEY and CDR2 SMNVEV (reference sequence). The trim removed 10 bases at V and 1 base at J, leaving 7 bases unmatched. The CDR3 runs to 13 residues. The CDR3 region has the DNA TGTGCCACCGTAGACAGGGCGTCCTACGAGCAGTACTTC. Translating gives CATVDRASYEQYF.

The chain combines TRBV5-1 with TRBJ1-2; 7 nucleotides match TRBD1. V trimming: 0 bases; J trimming: 2 bases; junction bases outside the gene matches: 4. The CDR3 loop spans 15 amino acids. Per the germline V gene, CDR1 is SGHRS and CDR2 is YFSETQ. The CDR3: CASSLDSGQNYGYTF. CDR3 sequence (DNA): TGCGCCAGCAGCTTGGATTCGGGACAGAACTATGGCTACACCTTC.

The CDR3 spells CAGHCYGYTF. DNA of the CDR3: TGTGCGGGCCATTGCTATGGCTACACCTTC. V usage is TRBV21-1 and J usage is TRBJ1-2; the table's D call, TRBD1, has no DNA check behind it. TRBV21-1 is noted as a pseudogene. This CDR3 region has 10 residues.

V is TRBV7-2 and J is TRBJ2-7; D gene unclear. V was shortened by 5 bases and J by 0 bases, with 11 bases between the two germline ends. Germline lookup yields CDR1 SGHTA and CDR2 FQGNSA. The CDR3 loop spans 14 amino acids. The CDR3 bases are TGTGCCAGCAGCCAAGGGAAGAGCTCCTACGAGCAGTACTTC. This translates into CASSQGKSSYEQYF. Full variable domain (rest looked up from reference TRBV7-2 and TRBJ2-7): GAGVSQSPSNKVTEKGKDVELRCDPISGHTALYWYRQSLGQGLEFLIYFQGNSAPDKSGLPSDRFSAERTGGSVSTLTIQRTQQEDSAVYLCASSQGKSSYEQYFGPGTRLTVT.

The V and J genes are TRBV29-1 and TRBJ2-7; D is possibly TRBD2 (5 bases). Between the trimmed V and J ends, which lost 6 bases and 7 bases, there was a span of 10 bases. The CDR3 has 10 residues. The germline CDR1 and CDR2 sequences are SQVTM and ANQGSEA. CDR3 coding DNA: TGCAGCGTCCGGACTGAAGAGCAGTACTTC. Amino acid sequence: CSVRTEEQYF.

The gene calls are TRBV9 and TRBJ1-1; D unclear. The CDR3 has 15 residues. The V end was cut by 0 bases, the J end by 0 bases, with 9 bases between. From germline, CDR1 is SGDLS and CDR2 YYNGEE. CDR3 region: CASSVVVGMNTEAFF. The CDR3 nucleotides read TGTGCCAGCAGCGTAGTCGTGGGGATGAACACTGAAGCTTTCTTT.

The CDR3 bases are TGTGCCAGCAGTGAAAGGAGGCCGACTACCTCTGGAAACACCATATATTTT. It is translated as CASSERRPTTSGNTIYF. The rearrangement links TRBV6-1 to TRBJ1-3; no firm D call. Trimming shortened V by 2 bases and J by 0 bases, and 14 bases separated the two germline ends. This CDR3 has 17 amino acids. The germline V gene encodes CDR1 MNHNS and CDR2 SASEGT.

CDR3 sequence reads: CASKDPGQRYNEQFF. The CDR3 region has the DNA TGTGCCAGCAAAGACCCGGGACAAAGATACAATGAGCAGTTCTTC. The chain couples TRBV19 to TRBJ2-1, with D perhaps TRBD1 (6 bases). The ends were cut back, 9 bases at V and 4 bases at J, with 19 bases in the middle. This CDR3 is 15 amino acids long. CDR1 LNHDA and CDR2 SQIVND come from the germline V gene (reference sequence). Combining the CDR3 with reference TRBV19 and TRBJ2-1 gives the whole variable domain DGGITQSPKYLFRKEGQNVTLSCEQNLNHDAMYWYRQDPGQGLRLIYYSQIVNDFQKGDIAEGYSVSREKKESFPLTVTSAQKNPTAFYLCASKDPGQRYNEQFFGPGTRLTVL.

This clone has only a few counts. This chain joins TRBV7-9 and TRBJ1-1, with 9 positions matching TRBD1. CDR1 and CDR2 from the germline V gene are SEHNR and FQNEAQ (reference sequence). V lost 5 bases to trimming and J lost 5 bases; unmatched junction nucleotides: 12. The CDR3 totals 16 residues. The CDR3 here is CASSGWSGQGKTEAFF. The CDR3 DNA follows: TGTGCCAGCAGCGGATGGTCGGGACAGGGAAAGACTGAAGCTTTCTTT.

This chain uses TRBV5-1 with TRBJ1-1; possibly TRBD1 for D (5 bases). Germline V lookup: CDR1 SGHRS, CDR2 YFSETQ. V was pared by 5 bases and J by 1 base, with 18 bases between. The CDR3 is 16 amino acids. The CDR3 DNA is TGCGCCAGCAGATCAAGGGCAGGGAGGGAGAACACTGAAGCTTTCTTT. This translates into CASRSRAGRENTEAFF.

To note about this clone: Other nucleotide sequences from this sample produce the same CDR3. The chain joins TRBV27 to TRBJ1-5, with TRBD1 as a possible D gene (5 bases). V gave up 0 bases and J gave up 1 base, with 10 bases separating them. The CDR3 has 16 residues. Germline V gene sequence: CDR1 MNHEY, CDR2 SMNVEV (reference sequence). CDR3 bases: TGTGCCAGCAGTTTATCGAGGGGAATAAGCAATCAGCCCCAGCATTTT. Amino acid sequence: CASSLSRGISNQPQHF.

The chain joins TRBV7-9 to TRBJ2-5; 8 bases match TRBD2. The ends lost 4 bases at V and 5 bases at J; junction bases unmatched: 9. In germline, CDR1 is SEHNR, CDR2 FQNEAQ (reference sequence). The CDR3 runs 15 residues. CDR3 sequence reads: CASSSARPGGETQYF. CDR3 nucleotide sequence: TGTGCCAGCAGCTCAGCGCGGCCGGGAGGGGAGACCCAGTACTTC. The whole variable domain, remainder taken from reference TRBV7-9 and TRBJ2-5, is DTGVSQNPRHKITKRGQNVTFRCDPISEHNRLYWYRQTLGQGPEFLTYFQNEAQLEKSRLLSDRFSAERPKGSFSTLEIQRTEQGDSAMYLCASSSARPGGETQYFGPGTRLLVL.